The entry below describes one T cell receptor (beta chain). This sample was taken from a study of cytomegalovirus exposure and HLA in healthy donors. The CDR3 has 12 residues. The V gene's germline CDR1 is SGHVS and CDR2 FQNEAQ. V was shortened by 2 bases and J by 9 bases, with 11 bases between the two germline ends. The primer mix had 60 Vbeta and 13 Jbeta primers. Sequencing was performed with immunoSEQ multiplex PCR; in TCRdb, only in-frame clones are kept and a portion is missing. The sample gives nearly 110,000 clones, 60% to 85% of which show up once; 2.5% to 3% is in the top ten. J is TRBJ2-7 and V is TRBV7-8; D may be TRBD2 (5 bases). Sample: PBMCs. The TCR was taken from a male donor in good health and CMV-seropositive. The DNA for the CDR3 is TGTGCCAGCAGCTTAAGCTACGAGGGGCAGTACTTC. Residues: CASSLSYEGQYF.